This TCR beta chain was sequenced for a study of blood T cell repertoires in COVID-19. Overall study context: PBMCs, B-cell-depleted T cells, or T cells provided the cDNA or gDNA that made up the material.

This CDR3 contains 14 residues. The V gene's germline CDR1 is LNHDA and CDR2 SQIVND (reference sequence). The V gene lost 3 bases and the J gene lost 7 bases, with 15 bases spanning the gap. Here immunoSEQ multiplex PCR was the method, and the copy in TCRdb shows in-frame clones only, minus some. Seen here are roughly 220,000 clones, approximately 80% observed once, and the top ten hold approximately 1.4%. Input material: PBMCs or T cells enriched from blood (not recorded which). This receptor was taken from a middle-aged woman with acute COVID-19. The chain links TRBV19 to TRBJ1-1; D uncertain. In DNA form, the CDR3 reads TGTGCCAGTAGTATTGGTGGTGGCGGGAGTGAAGCTTTCTTT. This translates into CASSIGGGGSEAFF.